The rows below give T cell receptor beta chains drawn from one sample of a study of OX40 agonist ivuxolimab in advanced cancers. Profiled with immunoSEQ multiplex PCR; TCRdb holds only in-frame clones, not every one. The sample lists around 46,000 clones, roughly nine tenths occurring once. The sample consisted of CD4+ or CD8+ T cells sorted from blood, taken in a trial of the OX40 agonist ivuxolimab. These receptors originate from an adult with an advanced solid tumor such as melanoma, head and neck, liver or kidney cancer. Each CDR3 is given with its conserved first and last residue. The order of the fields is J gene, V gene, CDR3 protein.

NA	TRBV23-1	CALSGGPIYYEQYF
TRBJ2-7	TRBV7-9	CASSLDRETYEQYF
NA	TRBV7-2	CASSLDPRKTHEQYF
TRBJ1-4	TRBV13	CASSFGAGKLFF
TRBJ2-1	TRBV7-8	CASSLSFTRAGDEQFF
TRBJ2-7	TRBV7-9	CASSPGGPYEQYF
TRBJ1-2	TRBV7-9	CASSLGQSYGYTF
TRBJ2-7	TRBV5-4	CASSLTGYEQYF
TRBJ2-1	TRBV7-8	CASSLGGWQFF
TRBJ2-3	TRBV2	CASILGETGIGTDTQYF
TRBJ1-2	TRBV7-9	CASSPPGYPNYGYTF
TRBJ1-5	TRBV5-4	CASSLDDNQPQHF
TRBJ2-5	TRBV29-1	CSVALAGEPWTQYF